This is a list of T cell receptor beta chains from one sample in a study of shared T cell receptors in the human thymus. Sequenced by immunoSEQ multiplex PCR; TCRdb stores in-frame clones only, minus some. Of 500,000 to 750,000 clones in the sample, around nine tenths were seen once. The same sample was also used in a study of human thymus T cells.

The sequenced sample consisted of thymocytes. The source of these receptors is a boy under two years old with a congenital heart defect. Each CDR3 is given with its conserved first and last residue. The D gene is left open where the match is weak. Size is stated for part of the rows, as once, few or many counts, or as a class when the clone is expanded.

size: NA; J: TRBJ1-2; D: TRBD1; V: TRBV5-8; CDR3: CASSPIQRVGTGDNWNGYTF; DNA: TGTGCCAGCAGCCCCATACAGCGGGTCGGGACAGGGGATAATTGGAATGGCTACACCTTC
size: NA; J: TRBJ2-2; D: NA; V: TRBV9; CDR3: CASSSQDMSHGELFF; DNA: TGTGCCAGCAGCTCCCAGGACATGTCCCATGGGGAGCTGTTTTTT
size: NA; J: TRBJ2-6; D: TRBD1; V: TRBV29-1; CDR3: CSVLGQGSSGANVLTF; DNA: TGCAGCGTTCTCGGACAGGGGAGCTCTGGGGCCAACGTCCTGACTTTC
size: NA; J: TRBJ2-2; D: TRBD2; V: TRBV4-1; CDR3: CASSPLAGGSTGELFF; DNA: TGCGCCAGCAGTCCCTTAGCGGGAGGAAGTACCGGGGAGCTGTTTTTT
size: NA; J: TRBJ2-7; D: TRBD2; V: TRBV27; CDR3: CASSWSGSYEQYF; DNA: TGTGCCAGCAGCTGGAGCGGGAGCTACGAGCAGTACTTC
size: NA; J: TRBJ2-3; D: NA; V: TRBV6-5; CDR3: CASSYSTPRRDTQYF; DNA: TGTGCCAGCAGTTACTCGACCCCCCGGAGAGATACGCAGTATTTT
size: NA; J: TRBJ2-7; D: TRBD2; V: TRBV27; CDR3: CASRKSSGSSSYEQYF; DNA: TGTGCCAGCAGGAAGTCTAGCGGGAGCAGTTCCTACGAGCAGTACTTC
size: once; J: TRBJ2-1; D: NA; V: TRBV6-5; CDR3: CASSYSDSNGGNEQFF; DNA: TGTGCCAGCAGTTACTCAGACTCAAACGGGGGCAATGAGCAGTTCTTC
size: few; J: TRBJ1-1; D: NA; V: TRBV28; CDR3: CASSWAGAPTEAFF; DNA: TGTGCCAGCAGTTGGGCAGGGGCCCCCACTGAAGCTTTCTTT
size: NA; J: TRBJ1-5; D: NA; V: TRBV28; CDR3: CASRLAGGARNQPQHF; DNA: TGTGCCAGCCGCCTCGCTGGGGGGGCTCGAAATCAGCCCCAGCATTTT
size: NA; J: TRBJ2-1; D: TRBD2; V: TRBV9; CDR3: CASSAGTSFFNEQFF; DNA: TGTGCCAGCAGCGCCGGGACTAGCTTCTTCAATGAGCAGTTCTTC
size: once; J: TRBJ2-1; D: TRBD2; V: TRBV11-2; CDR3: CASSLDFAGGHNEQFF; DNA: TGTGCCAGCAGCTTAGATTTTGCGGGAGGCCACAATGAGCAGTTCTTC
size: few; J: TRBJ1-1; D: NA; V: TRBV6-1; CDR3: CASSEGSGTQRTEAFF; DNA: TGTGCCAGCAGTGAGGGTAGTGGCACTCAGAGGACTGAAGCTTTCTTT